These 14 T cell receptor beta chains came from one sample sequenced in a study of regulatory and conventional T cells in RAG deficiency. Clones were read by immunoSEQ multiplex PCR, and TCRdb kept only the in-frame ones, dropping some. Among about a thousand clones listed, 65% to 85% were seen once. Sequencing used CD8+ T cells sorted from blood. These receptors were obtained from a human donor with RAG deficiency presenting as severe combined immunodeficiency.

The chain is built from TRBV5-6 and TRBJ2-7; tentatively, D is TRBD1 (6 bases). Germline CDR1 and CDR2: SGHDT and YYEEEE. The CDR3 is 18 residues long. With 4 bases removed from V and 0 bases from J, the gap between germline ends came to 23 bases. The CDR3 DNA sequence: TGTGCCAGCAGCGCGGCCTCAGGGACAAGAGTTAGCTCCTACGAGCAGTACTTC. It is translated as CASSAASGTRVSSYEQYF.

The chain has TRBV29-1 and TRBJ2-2; tentative D call: TRBD2 (5 bases). V lost 4 bases, J lost 7 bases, and 10 bases lay in between. CDR3 length: 12 amino acids. Germline CDR1 SQVTM, CDR2 ANQGSEA. This chain's CDR3 is CSVGLANGELFF. The DNA of the CDR3 is TGCAGCGTTGGATTAGCGAACGGGGAGCTGTTTTTT.

The chain carries TRBV27 and TRBJ2-7; D is possibly TRBD2 (7 bases). The ends were cut back, 2 bases at V and 6 bases at J, with 14 bases in the middle. The CDR3 runs to 14 residues. Germline assignment: CDR1 MNHEY and CDR2 SMNVEV (reference sequence). This chain's CDR3 is CASSLTGRGFEQYF. In nucleotides, the CDR3 is TGTGCCAGCAGTTTAACTGGGAGGGGGTTCGAGCAGTACTTC.

This chain links TRBV7-9 with TRBJ2-1; 8 positions match TRBD1. V lost 6 bases to trimming and J lost 6 bases; unmatched junction nucleotides: 1. Germline CDR1 SEHNR, CDR2 FQNEAQ (reference sequence). The CDR3 has 12 amino acids. CDR3: CASRTGVNEQFF. The CDR3 coding sequence is TGTGCCAGCAGGACAGGGGTCAATGAGCAGTTCTTC.

Only one count was recorded for this clone. The chain employs TRBV27 and TRBJ2-7, with D possibly matching TRBD1 (6 bases). Germline V gene data show CDR1 as MNHEY and CDR2 as SMNVEV (reference sequence). With 7 bases removed from V and 0 bases from J, the gap between germline ends came to 16 bases. This CDR3 has 15 residues. This CDR3 is CASNFISDSSYEQYF. The CDR3 DNA is TGTGCCAGCAACTTTATATCGGACAGCTCCTACGAGCAGTACTTC.

This clone was counted a few times. The chain has TRBV7-9 and TRBJ2-5, with unresolved D. V was clipped by 5 bases and J by 4 bases, with 8 bases between them. This CDR3 contains 12 residues. Germline V CDR1 and CDR2: SEHNR, FQNEAQ (reference sequence). For the CDR3, the DNA is TGTGCCAGCAGCCCCCCCCGAGAGACCCAGTACTTC. Translating gives CASSPPRETQYF.

The gene calls are TRBV28 and TRBJ1-1; D gene unclear. The CDR3 extends over 12 amino acids. Germline lookup yields CDR1 MDHEN and CDR2 SYDVKM. The V gene lost 5 bases and the J gene lost 3 bases, with 7 bases spanning the gap. CDR3 loop: CASSLLDTEAFF. The CDR3 region has the DNA TGTGCCAGCAGTCTGTTGGACACTGAAGCTTTCTTT.

V and J are TRBV28 and TRBJ2-7, with a possible D match to TRBD1 (6 bases). The V end was cut by 6 bases, the J end by 4 bases, with 19 bases between. CDR1 is MDHEN, CDR2 SYDVKM, per germline. The CDR3 is 15 residues long. CDR3 in DNA: TGTGCCAGCAGAGCTACGACAGGCAGATTTTACGAGCAGTACTTC. It codes for CASRATTGRFYEQYF.

This clone was observed a single time. The rearrangement joins TRBV11-1 to TRBJ2-3; perhaps TRBD2 as D (6 bases). Trimming took off 1 base at V and 10 bases at J, with 12 bases between the two ends. The CDR3 consists of 13 residues. Looked up from germline, CDR1 is SGHAT and CDR2 is FQDESV (reference sequence). Here the CDR3 reads CASSLGPGGPQYF. DNA for the CDR3: TGTGCCAGCAGCTTAGGGCCAGGAGGGCCGCAGTATTTT.

The chain links TRBV4-2 to TRBJ2-5, with D perhaps matching TRBD2 (7 bases). Germline V gene sequence: CDR1 LGHNA, CDR2 YNFKEQ. Trimming pared 4 bases from V and 5 bases from J, leaving 20 bases between. This CDR3 has 16 amino acids. CDR3 sequence (DNA): TGTGCCAGCAGCCTTAGCAGGGGAGGGTCCGGCGAGACCCAGTACTTC. It translates to CASSLSRGGSGETQYF.

The J gene is TRBJ1-2, the V gene TRBV25-1; D is unclear. There are 17 residues in the CDR3. The V gene lost 4 bases and the J gene lost 4 bases, with 22 bases spanning the gap. Per germline, CDR1 MGHDK and CDR2 SYGVNS. CDR3 residues: CASSAFGGPGKTYGYTF. CDR3 nucleotide sequence: TGTGCCAGCAGTGCGTTCGGAGGACCGGGAAAGACCTATGGCTACACCTTC.

V gene TRBV15 combines with J gene TRBJ1-2, with unresolved D. The CDR3 totals 13 residues. Germline V gene data show CDR1 as LNHNV and CDR2 as YYDKDF (reference sequence). The V and J ends lost 5 bases and 6 bases respectively, with 13 bases between them. For the CDR3, the DNA is TGTGCCACCAGCGAAGGGCCTGGGGATGGCTACACCTTC. Translation gives CATSEGPGDGYTF. Looking up the rest from reference TRBV15 and TRBJ1-2 gives the full variable domain: DAMVIQNPRYQVTQFGKPVTLSCSQTLNHNVMYWYQQKSSQAPKLLFHYYDKDFNNEADTPDNFQSRRPNTSFCFLDIRSPGLGDTAMYLCATSEGPGDGYTFGSGTRLTVV.

This chain joins TRBV7-8 and TRBJ2-5; D is ambiguous. The CDR3 totals 14 residues. V was shortened by 2 bases and J by 2 bases, with 9 bases between the two germline ends. Germline CDR1 SGHVS, CDR2 FQNEAQ. The CDR3 nucleotides read TGTGCCAGCAGCTTAAGTGGGGATCAAGAGACCCAGTACTTC. Translation: CASSLSGDQETQYF.

The chain uses TRBV28 and TRBJ2-3; perhaps D is TRBD1 or TRBD2 (5 bases each). The CDR3 loop spans 14 amino acids. Per the germline V gene, CDR1 is MDHEN and CDR2 is SYDVKM. V lost 3 bases, J lost 4 bases, and 11 bases lay in between. CDR3 bases: TGTGCCAGCAGTTTCGACCGAGGGGCAGATACGCAGTATTTT. This encodes CASSFDRGADTQYF. The whole variable domain, filled in from reference TRBV28 and TRBJ2-3, reads DVKVTQSSRYLVKRTGEKVFLECVQDMDHENMFWYRQDPGLGLRLIYFSYDVKMKEKGDIPEGYSVSREKKERFSLILESASTNQTSMYLCASSFDRGADTQYFGPGTRLTVL.